What follows are 2 T cell receptor beta chains derived from one specimen sequenced in a study of T cells in Graves' hyperthyroidism and ophthalmopathy. The CDR3 regions of TCR beta were amplified from RNA transcripts. The HTBI primer set drove a first-round RT-PCR of the TCR CDR3. MiXCR was run by TCRdb on the multiplex PCR reads, yielding one entry per CDR3 protein. The sample lists 250,000 to 400,000 distinct CDR3 sequences, approximately 15% seen once, with 30% to 40% in the top ten. The material sequenced was blood. The source of these receptors is a woman in her thirties or forties with Graves' ophthalmopathy.

Turning to this clonotype: A read error may be the cause here, since a much bigger clone is one base away. Because it lacks the conserved phenylalanine or tryptophan at the end, this CDR3 is likely a read error. V gene TRBV15 combines with J gene TRBJ2-5; D may be TRBD2 (6 bases). V was clipped by 8 bases and J by 4 bases, with 23 bases between them. The CDR3 contains 16 residues. In germline, CDR1 is LNHNV, CDR2 YYDKDF (reference sequence). In nucleotides, the CDR3 is TGTGCCACCTCTCTAGGGTTTCTAGCGCAGGGAGAGACCCAGTACCTC. Its translation is CATSLGFLAQGETQYL.

This clonotype appeared many times. This rearrangement joins TRBV7-2 to TRBJ1-1; no firm D call. Trimming pared 4 bases from V and 11 bases from J, leaving 20 bases between. This CDR3 contains 14 residues. Germline loops: CDR1 SGHTA, CDR2 FQGNSA. The CDR3 reads CASSSYYSNSGAFF. The CDR3 nucleotides read TGTGCCAGCAGCTCGTACTATTCGAACTCTGGTGCTTTCTTT.